Detailed here is one TCR beta chain. This clonotype was picked up many times. Its antigen is currently not known. One base away there is no much larger clone; base qualities are not given. This entry is derived from a study of T cell repertoires in cytomegalovirus infection (dated by TCRdb to about 2019). Regarding the complete study: The peptide stimulations were aimed at well-studied HLA-B-restricted epitopes as well as recently identified HLA-C-restricted CMV epitopes, whose presentation resists viral immunomodulation. Donor HLA type was relevant to the analysis, as public TCR beta signatures indicated carriage of CMV infection together with the matching HLA type. Broad study findings and their caveats: Carriers of CMV infection plus the relevant HLA type were discriminated by the cumulative frequency of public TCR beta family members in the study cohort and in an independent roughly 400-donor cohort. The ex vivo response was dominated by HLA-C-restricted CMV-specific TCR beta clonotypes, which also provided the single most frequent clonotype in two of eight donors.

Per the publication, the treatment or condition label means: in vitro stimulation with specific CMV peptide epitopes to enrich CMV-specific T cells. Germline trimming amounts to 10 bases on V and 7 bases on J, with 10 as the count of junction bases outside the gene matches. The germline V gene supplies CDR1 SGHVS and CDR2 FNYEAQ. From cysteine to phenylalanine, the CDR3 is 14 amino acids long. Only the CDR3 portion is preserved as DNA: 42 bases, with reading frame beginning at the first base. Instrument on record: Illumina HiSeq 1500. The public reads were reanalyzed by TCRdb: fastp trimming at Q25, MiXCR alignment, in-frame beta chains only. Each entry is one CDR3 protein sequence, shown with its most common DNA and genes. Present in this sample are about 340,000 distinct CDR3 sequences, under 35% of which were seen just once. Jointly, the top ten make up around 20% of the sample.

The sequencing used cultured PBMCs, collected from culture after CMV antigen stimulation. Recombination connected TRBV7-6 to TRBJ2-2, and TRBD1 aligns with 9 junction nucleotides. This sequence was found in a human donor in good health (CMV status not recorded). Some clones in this sample may be carry-over from other donors' samples. The CDR3 here reads CATPSSTGGGELFF. The nucleotide sequence is given as TGTGCCACCCCATCCTCGACAGGGGGCGGGGAGCTGTTTTTT.